This T cell receptor (beta chain) was observed in a study of OX40 agonist ivuxolimab in advanced cancers. Study-wide results and limits: Both blood CD4+ and CD8+ T cells showed clonal growth by week 6 at 0.1 to 3.0 mg/kg.

Profiled with immunoSEQ multiplex PCR; TCRdb holds only in-frame clones, not every one. There are tens of thousands of clones in the sample; approximately 82% occur only once, and roughly 1.2% lies in the top ten. The CDR3 runs 15 residues. V gave up 6 bases and J gave up 0 bases, with 13 bases separating them. Looked up from germline, CDR1 is KGHSH and CDR2 is LQKENI. Peripheral blood came from all dose cohorts at three timepoints. With regard to this clone: Its antigen is unidentified.

The chain joins TRBV18 to TRBJ2-3; D is unresolved. The sequenced sample was CD4+ or CD8+ T cells sorted from blood, obtained in a trial of the OX40 agonist ivuxolimab. The source of this sequence is an adult with an advanced solid tumor such as melanoma, head and neck, liver or kidney cancer. CDR3: CASSHSEPSTDTQYF. Written as DNA, the CDR3 is TGTGCCAGCTCGCACAGCGAACCTAGCACAGATACGCAGTATTTT.